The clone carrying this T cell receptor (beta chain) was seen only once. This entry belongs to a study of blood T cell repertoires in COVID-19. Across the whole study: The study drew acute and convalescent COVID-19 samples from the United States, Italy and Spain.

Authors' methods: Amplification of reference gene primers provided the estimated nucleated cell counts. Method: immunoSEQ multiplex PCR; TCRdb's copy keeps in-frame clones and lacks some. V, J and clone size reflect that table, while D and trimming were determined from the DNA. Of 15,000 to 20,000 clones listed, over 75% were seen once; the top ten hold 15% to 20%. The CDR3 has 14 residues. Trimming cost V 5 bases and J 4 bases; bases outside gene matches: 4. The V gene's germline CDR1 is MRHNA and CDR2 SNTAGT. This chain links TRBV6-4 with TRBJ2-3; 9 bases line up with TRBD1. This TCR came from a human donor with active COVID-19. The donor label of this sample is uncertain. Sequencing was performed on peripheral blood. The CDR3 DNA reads TGTGCCAGCAGTCGGGACAGGGAGTCAGATACGCAGTATTTT. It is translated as CASSRDRESDTQYF.